The 12 T cell receptor beta chains below come from one sample, sequenced in a study of identical twins. TCRdb re-derived calls from the 5' RACE reads in MiXCR, one entry per CDR3 protein. The data hold about 690,000 distinct CDR3 sequences, with around 20% observed a single time. A further study also used this sample, focusing on T cells expressing NK-cell markers.

Sequenced input: PBMCs. The receptor source for this set is a young woman in good health.

V is TRBV5-1 and J is TRBJ2-1, with unresolved D. This CDR3 has 14 residues. Germline CDR1 and CDR2: SGHRS and YFSETQ. Trimming took 4 bases from V and 3 from J, leaving 11 bases between them. The CDR3 nucleotides read TGCGCCAGCAGCGGGTTTACCAGCTACAATGAGCAGTTCTTC. Translating it yields CASSGFTSYNEQFF.

This chain links TRBV12-3 or TRBV12-4 with TRBJ2-5, with D maybe TRBD1 (8 bases). V was cut by 7 bases and J by 2 bases, with 14 bases left in between. The CDR3 has 14 residues. The DNA for the CDR3 is TGTGCCAGCAACAGGGGGGGCAGGCAAGAGACCCAGTACTTC. It is translated as CASNRGGRQETQYF.

The V and J genes are TRBV4-3 and TRBJ2-3, with 11 positions matching TRBD2. The CDR3 runs 16 residues. V lost 5 bases, J lost 4 bases, and 8 bases stayed unmatched. In germline, CDR1 is LGHNA, CDR2 YSLEER. The CDR3 DNA follows: TGCGCCAGCAGCTCTGGACCGGGACTAGCGGCAGATACGCAGTATTTT. Its translation is CASSSGPGLAADTQYF.

V and J are TRBV7-8 and TRBJ2-7, with TRBD1 identical over 8 bases. This CDR3 is 16 amino acids long. The junction had 4 bases not matched to a gene; V was cut back by 0 bases and J by 0 bases. Germline CDR1 and CDR2: SGHVS and FQNEAQ. CDR3 nucleotides: TGTGCCAGCAGCTTAGCGGACAGGGTGGACTCCTACGAGCAGTACTTC. Amino acid sequence: CASSLADRVDSYEQYF.

The rearrangement joins TRBV20-1 to TRBJ2-1; 15 nucleotides agree with TRBD2. There are 15 residues in the CDR3. The V gene end was trimmed by 1 base and the J gene end by 7 bases; junction bases not matched to a gene: 2. CDR1 is DFQATT and CDR2 is SNEGSKA in the germline V gene (reference sequence). The CDR3 nucleotides are TGCAGTGCTAGAGCAGGGACTAGCGGGGGGAATGAGCAGTTCTTC. Amino acids: CSARAGTSGGNEQFF.

This clonotype was recorded many times. The chain combines TRBV6-5 with TRBJ2-7; maybe TRBD1 (6 bases). CDR3 length: 16 amino acids. The V end lost 4 bases, the J end lost 1 base, and 17 bases lay between the germline ends. Germline V lookup: CDR1 MNHEY, CDR2 SVGAGI. CDR3 sequence reads: CASSSYYREGSYEQYF. DNA of the CDR3: TGTGCCAGCAGTTCCTACTACAGGGAAGGATCCTACGAGCAGTACTTC.

The genes are TRBV12-5 and TRBJ2-2; D assignment may be TRBD1 or TRBD2 (5 bases each). The ends were cut back, 0 bases at V and 5 bases at J, with 16 bases in the middle. CDR1 and CDR2 (germline): LGHNT, FRNRAP. There are 17 residues in the CDR3. Written as DNA, the CDR3 is TGTGCTAGTGGTTTGGTTCCAGGGTACGGGATGACCGGGGAGCTGTTTTTT. This encodes CASGLVPGYGMTGELFF.

This sequence joins TRBV12-5 and TRBJ2-1; 16 positions match TRBD2. The CDR3 consists of 17 residues. The V gene's germline CDR1 is LGHNT and CDR2 FRNRAP. With V trimmed by 6 bases and J by 6 bases, 8 bases remained unmatched. CDR3 bases: TGTGCTAGTGGGGCCGGGACTAGCGGGGGGGCTGCCAATGAGCAGTTCTTC. Residues: CASGAGTSGGAANEQFF.

The genes are TRBV2 and TRBJ2-1; D might be TRBD2 (6 bases). Deletions cut 10 bases from V and 4 bases from J, with 17 bases between. Looked up from germline, CDR1 is SNHLY and CDR2 is FYNNEI. This CDR3 has 14 residues. The CDR3 sequence is CAIPAGRQYNEQFF. As DNA, the CDR3 is TGTGCCATCCCAGCAGGGAGGCAGTACAATGAGCAGTTCTTC.

This clonotype has more than one count but fewer than ten. The chain has TRBV5-6 and TRBJ2-2; possible D gene TRBD2, 6 bases. With 3 bases removed from V and 3 bases from J, the gap between germline ends came to 15 bases. The V gene's germline CDR1 is SGHDT and CDR2 YYEEEE. The CDR3 has 16 residues. As DNA, the CDR3 is TGTGCCAGCAGCTCTACTAGCAAGCGCGACACCGGGGAGCTGTTTTTT. It translates to CASSSTSKRDTGELFF.

In its sample, this clonotype ranks as medium-sized. This sequence joins TRBV6-4 and TRBJ2-2, with 8 positions matching TRBD2. V gave up 0 bases and J gave up 4 bases; unmatched junction bases: 1. Germline lookup yields CDR1 MRHNA and CDR2 SNTAGT. CDR3 size: 15 residues. The CDR3 loop reads CASSDSGTSTGELFF. CDR3 bases: TGTGCCAGCAGTGACTCCGGGACTAGCACCGGGGAGCTGTTTTTT.

The chain is built from TRBV7-8 and TRBJ2-5, with D possibly TRBD1 on 7 matching bases. The CDR3 sequence is 15 residues long. Trimming removed 4 bases at V and 4 bases at J, with 16 bases between. Germline V gene data show CDR1 as SGHVS and CDR2 as FQNEAQ. The CDR3 loop reads CASSSPGGTRETQYF. The CDR3 nucleotides are TGTGCCAGCAGCTCCCCAGGGGGGACCAGAGAGACCCAGTACTTC.